This record concerns one T cell receptor beta chain sequence. Its matching antigen is unknown. The data were obtained in a study of cytomegalovirus exposure and HLA in healthy donors. The ends lost 6 bases at V and 7 bases at J; junction bases unmatched: 12. CDR3 size: 18 residues. CDR1 is SNHLY and CDR2 is FYNNEI in the germline V gene. Study-wide findings and caveats: In a later analysis, DRB1 alleles had the most associated TCRs; HLA-C alleles the fewest. Links to common viral pathogens appeared, in a later analysis, for several of the most significant clusters.

60 Vbeta and 13 Jbeta primers were used in PCR. Assay: immunoSEQ multiplex PCR; the TCRdb copy retains only in-frame clones and omits some. This table holds more than 50,000 clones. This chain links TRBV2 with TRBJ2-1; 16 positions match TRBD2. The sequence derives from a man younger than 35 in good health and CMV-seropositive. Sequencing used PBMCs. The CDR3 nucleotides read TGTGCCAGCAGGGAGGGACTAGCGGGAGGGCAGCATTGGAATGAGCAGTTCTTC. It codes for CASREGLAGGQHWNEQFF.